This record concerns one TCR beta chain sequence. This sample is drawn from a study of blood T cell repertoires in COVID-19. Repertoires were generated with immunoSEQ multiplex PCR, while TCRdb's copy carries only in-frame clones and drops some. The data contain around 230,000 clones, approximately 85% of them singletons. This CDR3 is 16 amino acids long. Germline V gives CDR1 SGHVS, CDR2 FQNEAQ. Between the trimmed V and J ends, which lost 7 bases and 1 base, there was a span of 17 bases. Sequencing used peripheral blood. The clonotype comes from a man between 45 and 60 years old with COVID-19, enrolled during active disease. This chain connects TRBV7-8 to TRBJ1-3; possibly TRBD1 for D (6 bases). CDR3 protein: CASTPRQDPSGNTIYF. CDR3 nucleotides: TGTGCCAGCACGCCGAGACAGGACCCTTCTGGAAACACCATATATTTT.